This T cell receptor (beta chain) was identified in a study of Graves' ophthalmopathy and Graves' hyperthyroidism (dated by TCRdb to 2016 to 2019). Study-level background: Stable hyperthyroidism was defined as no progression to ophthalmopathy within 18 months of follow-up. After sampling, hyperthyroidism patients received methimazole starting at 30 mg daily, and ophthalmopathy patients received high-dose intravenous methylprednisolone. The independent validation cohort included about 19 hyperthyroidism patients plus 17 patients who later progressed from hyperthyroidism to ophthalmopathy. TCR beta repertoire signatures were used to distinguish Graves' ophthalmopathy from Graves' hyperthyroidism and to predict progression to ophthalmopathy. In several hyperthyroidism patients, the T-cell repertoire of thyroid tissue was compared with the T-cell repertoire of blood. A discovery set of 95 to 100 patients (approximately 45 ophthalmopathy, 60 or so stable hyperthyroidism) was enrolled to explore V-J signatures distinguishing ophthalmopathy from hyperthyroidism. In total, over 130 blood samples were TCR-sequenced: 40 to 45 ophthalmopathy, under 80 hyperthyroidism and some 17 hyperthyroidism-to-ophthalmopathy patients.

This clonotype was picked up a small number of times. Its antigen specificity is not known. Base-call qualities are not available, and no considerably larger clone is one nucleotide away. Hyperthyroidism patients were newly diagnosed, with disease duration under 2 months, and aged 18 to 65 years. Patients with other autoimmune diseases, uncontrolled infections, pregnancy or lactation were excluded. Diagnosis was based on clinical symptoms, serum thyroxine, TRAb, thyroid ultrasound and orbital computed tomography. Trizol reagent was used to extract the total RNA, and its quality was then checked on an Agilent 2100 Bioanalyzer. Trimming accounts for 5 bases at V and 2 bases at J, while the number of junction bases matched to no gene is 5. CDR1 and CDR2, looked up from the germline V gene (reference sequence), are MNHNY and SVGAGI. The CDR3 runs 14 amino acids, cysteine and phenylalanine included. Only the CDR3 part of the read is kept: 42 bases, read in frame from the first base.

TCR beta CDR3 regions were amplified from RNA transcripts for repertoire sequencing. The first round was an RT-PCR using HTBI primers with the Qiagen OneStep RT-PCR kit, and this first round was followed by a second-round multiplex PCR, then size selection and purification. Libraries were sequenced on an Illumina HiSeq2000 using paired-end 100 bp reads. From the authors' description of their analysis: SOAPnuke was used for read processing, and reads with adapters, uncalled bases, a mean Phred below 15, or no exact constant-primer or identifier match were discarded. COPE v1.2.5 was used to merge the high-quality paired reads. Each unique nucleotide sequence was defined as a clonotype, and clonotypes were aligned to IMGT TRB V, D and J references with MiTCR v1.1. The analysis was limited to V-J combinations with a frequency above 0.0001, which together covered around 99% of the repertoires. For each V-J combination, a TCR clonal expansion and chaos score was defined as the ratio of F50 clonal expansion to chaos observed in the TCRdist matrix. Welch's t-statistics and random forest were used to reduce features to about 13 V-J combinations, which were fed into a naive Bayes classifier. The Morisita-Horn index was used to measure how similar the thyroid and blood repertoires were. TCRdb reworked the public reads: Q25 trimming with fastp, MiXCR clone assembly, productive beta chains retained. Each CDR3 protein appears once, grouped with its most common genes and DNA. The V and J calls follow TCRdb's processing rather than the paper's. The sample contains 1 million to 1.3 million distinct CDR3 sequences, less than 45% of them found a single time. The biggest ten clones account for approximately 12% of the sample.

The study at large found these results: Ophthalmopathy was separated from stable hyperthyroidism by the 13-signature model with around 89% sensitivity and around 81% specificity in cross-validation and with 80%/75% in the test set. Sample size was not statistically predetermined, and group allocation was not concealed from the investigators. In validation, the model predicted ophthalmopathy progression with over 60% sensitivity and roughly 72% specificity; more than ten predicted patients were CT-confirmed with GO in a median of approximately 6.5 months. Among expanded thyroid clonotypes with frequency above 0.001, most also showed up in blood, which suggests that blood repertoires may reflect the thyroid immune response.

Here the chain combines TRBV6-6 and TRBJ1-2, with 7 middle bases fitting TRBD1. Sequencing was done on a sample of peripheral blood or thyroid tissue (not recorded which). This receptor was identified in an adult man with Graves' hyperthyroidism. The DNA sequence follows: TGTGCCAGCAGTACTTTACAGGGGAACTATGGCTACACCTTC. Translated, it reads CASSTLQGNYGYTF.